This is a list of T cell receptor beta chains from one sample in a study of blood T cell repertoires in COVID-19. Generated by immunoSEQ multiplex PCR, the TCRdb table keeps only in-frame clones and is missing some. Of approximately 200,000 clones in the sample, around 90% were seen once. The specimen sequenced was PBMCs or T cells enriched from blood (not recorded which). These receptors all come from a woman younger than 45 who had been exposed to COVID-19. Both conserved end residues are part of each CDR3. The order of the fields is V gene, clone size, J gene, D gene, CDR3 DNA, CDR3 protein. D genes are given only for firm matches. Where a row states a size, it is once, few, many or the class of an expanded clone; other rows omit it.

TRBV2	once	TRBJ1-2	TRBD1	TGTGCCAGCAAGGTGACAGGGGGGCACGGCTACACCTTC	CASKVTGGHGYTF
TRBV5-6	many	TRBJ2-7	TRBD1	TGTGCCAGCAGCTTGGGGGACAGCGCCTACGAGCAGTACTTC	CASSLGDSAYEQYF
TRBV7-9	.	TRBJ2-3	.	TGTGCCAGCAGCTATGACTGGATCACAGATACGCAGTATTTT	CASSYDWITDTQYF
TRBV7-9	.	TRBJ1-2	TRBD1	TGTGCCAGCAGCTTCGGACAGGGCGGGTATGGCTACACCTTC	CASSFGQGGYGYTF
TRBV14	many	TRBJ2-7	TRBD1	TGTGCCAGCAGCCAAGACTCGGGACAGCCATCGAGACCCCCCTACGAGCAGTACTTC	CASSQDSGQPSRPPYEQYF
TRBV4-1	once	TRBJ2-5	.	TGCGCCAGCAGCCAACCCAGGGCGATTGTACAGACCCAGTACTTC	CASSQPRAIVQTQYF
TRBV5-1	.	TRBJ1-1	TRBD1	TGCGCCAGCAGCTTGGTAGCAGGGGGCACTGAAGCTTTCTTT	CASSLVAGGTEAFF
TRBV30	.	TRBJ1-5	.	TGTGCCTGGAATAGCGGTGATCAGCCCCAGCATTTT	CAWNSGDQPQHF
TRBV30	.	TRBJ2-7	TRBD1	TGTGCCTGGGGACAGGGAGGCTACGAGCAGTACTTC	CAWGQGGYEQYF
TRBV5-1	.	TRBJ1-2	.	TGCGCCAGCAGCTTGGGCGGGCCAGGCGACTATGGCTACACCTTC	CASSLGGPGDYGYTF
TRBV5-1	.	TRBJ2-2	TRBD1	TGCGCCAGCAGCCCGGCCGGGACAGGGAACACCGGGGAGCTGTTTTTT	CASSPAGTGNTGELFF
TRBV3-1/TRBV3-2	once	TRBJ1-5	TRBD1	TGTGCCAGCAGCCATTCGTGGGGACAGATGCAGCCCCAGCATTTT	CASSHSWGQMQPQHF
TRBV19	.	TRBJ2-3	.	TGTGCCAGTAGTATTAGAGGATCCATTTCTAGCACAGATACGCAGTATTTT	CASSIRGSISSTDTQYF
TRBV29-1	.	TRBJ2-1	TRBD1	TGCAGCGGCACAAACGGGACAGGGCCCTACAATGAGCAGTTCTTC	CSGTNGTGPYNEQFF